The clone carrying this TCR beta chain appeared a few times. Its cognate antigen is unknown. V lost 8 bases, J lost 2 bases, and 14 bases stayed unmatched. Germline values: CDR1 SGHNT, CDR2 YENEEA. This CDR3 is 17 amino acids long. The data derive from a study of T cells in Graves' hyperthyroidism and ophthalmopathy. For the study at large: At the time of initial diagnosis and before any treatment, peripheral blood was collected.

From RNA transcripts, TCR beta CDR3 regions were amplified. HTBI primers drove first-round RT-PCR of the TCR CDR3. MiXCR, run by TCRdb on the multiplex PCR reads, gives a single entry per CDR3 protein. The table shows a few hundred thousand distinct CDR3 sequences, with approximately 15% occurring only once. Overall study results and limits: The majority of expanded thyroid clonotypes above 0.001 also appeared in blood. Patients with ophthalmopathy were separated from those with stable hyperthyroidism by a 13 V-J model.

Material: blood. The gene calls are TRBV11-3 and TRBJ2-7; TRBD2 matches at 11 bases. The source of this sequence is a woman aged 18 to 35 with Graves' hyperthyroidism. Here the CDR3 reads CASSVGVGLAAPYEQYF. CDR3 nucleotide sequence: TGTGCCAGCTCCGTCGGGGTGGGACTAGCGGCCCCCTACGAGCAGTACTTC.